These T cell receptor beta chains were read from a single sample in a study of STAT5B mutations in CD4+ large granular lymphocyte leukemia. Produced via immunoSEQ multiplex PCR; TCRdb's table is partial and in-frame only. This sample carries 30,000 or so clones, approximately 86% of them seen once, and the ten largest clones take 4.4%. Sequenced sample: CD4+ T cells from blood buffy coats. These receptors all come from a human donor in good health. CDR3s include the opening cysteine and the closing phenylalanine or tryptophan. The D gene is left open where the match is weak. Rows give clone size only sometimes, using once, few, many, or a class for an expanded clone.

J | V | size | D | CDR3 | DNA
TRBJ1-1 | TRBV27 | - | - | CASSLSIWRGGTEAFF | TGTGCCAGCAGTTTATCGATTTGGCGGGGGGGCACTGAAGCTTTCTTT
TRBJ1-2 | TRBV29-1 | - | - | CSVDGRGGGYTF | TGCAGCGTTGATGGCAGGGGCGGTGGCTACACCTTC
TRBJ1-1 | TRBV29-1 | once | - | CSVSDGNTEAFF | TGCAGCGTTAGCGACGGGAACACTGAAGCTTTCTTT
TRBJ2-1 | TRBV27 | - | TRBD2 | CASSLGLGYNEQFF | TGTGCCAGCAGTTTGGGACTAGGTTACAATGAGCAGTTCTTC
TRBJ2-7 | TRBV5-1 | - | - | CASSLALGAWEQYF | TGCGCCAGCAGCTTGGCCCTAGGAGCCTGGGAGCAGTACTTC
TRBJ1-3 | TRBV19 | - | - | CASSVVSGNTIYF | TGTGCCAGTAGTGTCGTCTCTGGAAACACCATATATTTT
TRBJ1-5 | TRBV27 | once | TRBD1 | CASSFDGQGLQPQHF | TGTGCCAGCAGTTTCGACGGACAGGGGTTGCAGCCCCAGCATTTT
TRBJ1-3 | TRBV2 | - | TRBD1 | CALKGSTGNAGNTIYF | TGTGCCCTCAAGGGGTCGACAGGGAACGCTGGAAACACCATATATTTT
TRBJ2-7 | TRBV19 | - | TRBD1 | CASSIVAGGHSEQYF | TGTGCCAGTAGTATTGTGGCAGGGGGTCACTCCGAGCAGTACTTC
TRBJ2-2 | TRBV5-1 | - | TRBD1 | CASETGVSTGELLF | TGCGCCAGCGAAACAGGGGTCAGCACCGGGGAGCTGCTTTTT
TRBJ2-1 | TRBV27 | - | TRBD2 | CASRLAGPEGDEQFF | TGTGCCAGCAGATTAGCGGGACCCGAGGGTGATGAGCAGTTCTTC
TRBJ2-7 | TRBV2 | - | TRBD1 | CASRRDRDRVYEQYF | TGTGCCAGCAGAAGGGACCGGGACAGGGTTTACGAGCAGTACTTC
TRBJ2-3 | TRBV19 | - | TRBD2 | CASSIGTSGIPTDTQYF | TGTGCCAGTAGTATAGGGACTAGCGGGATACCCACAGATACGCAGTATTTT
TRBJ2-6 | TRBV30 | - | - | CAWSLPGGANVLTF | TGTGCCTGGAGTCTCCCCGGTGGGGCCAACGTCCTGACTTTC
TRBJ2-7 | TRBV7-2 | - | - | CASSLVGNYEQYF | TGTGCCAGCAGCTTAGTGGGCAACTACGAGCAGTACTTC
TRBJ2-1 | TRBV19 | - | - | CASSTGQGKYNEQFF | TGTGCCAGTAGTACCGGGCAGGGGAAGTACAATGAGCAGTTCTTC
TRBJ2-7 | TRBV7-9 | few | - | CASSLGLATADYEQYF | TGTGCCAGCAGCTTAGGGCTCGCAACCGCCGACTACGAGCAGTACTTC
TRBJ1-1 | TRBV5-4 | - | - | CASSLDTEAFF | TGTGCCAGCAGCTTGGACACTGAAGCTTTCTTT
TRBJ1-2 | TRBV19 | - | - | CASSRIGGYGYTF | TGTGCCAGTAGTAGAATTGGAGGCTATGGCTACACCTTC
TRBJ1-2 | TRBV28 | - | - | CASSWIDRTENYGYTF | TGTGCCAGCAGTTGGATCGATCGGACAGAAAACTATGGCTACACCTTC
TRBJ2-3 | TRBV28 | - | - | CASLTGTGSDTQYF | TGTGCCAGCTTGACGGGAACGGGGTCAGATACGCAGTATTTT
TRBJ2-7 | TRBV5-1 | - | - | CASSDASTGTRVEQYF | TGCGCCAGCAGCGATGCATCTACCGGGACAAGAGTCGAGCAGTACTTC
TRBJ1-2 | TRBV28 | - | - | CASSFSPAGQYGYTF | TGTGCCAGCAGTTTTAGCCCCGCAGGCCAATATGGCTACACCTTC
TRBJ2-2 | TRBV19 | - | - | CASTTTLGGELFF | TGTGCCAGTACCACAACCCTGGGCGGGGAGCTGTTTTTT
TRBJ2-6 | TRBV10-3 | - | - | CAINDAGANVLTF | TGTGCCATCAATGATGCTGGGGCCAACGTCCTGACTTTC
TRBJ2-5 | TRBV5-1 | - | - | CASSFGHKETQYF | TGCGCCAGCAGCTTCGGACATAAAGAGACCCAGTACTTC
TRBJ2-7 | TRBV5-1 | - | - | CASSTSGTAPYEQYF | TGCGCCAGCAGCACTTCAGGAACAGCTCCCTACGAGCAGTACTTC
TRBJ2-7 | TRBV28 | few | - | CASVSVGRRNEQYF | TGTGCCAGCGTTAGCGTGGGCCGACGAAACGAGCAGTACTTC
TRBJ2-5 | TRBV19 | - | TRBD2 | CASSARLAGGETQYF | TGTGCCAGTAGTGCTCGACTAGCGGGAGGAGAGACCCAGTACTTC
TRBJ1-2 | TRBV7-2 | - | TRBD1 | CASSLTPGQEGYTF | TGTGCCAGCAGCCTAACACCGGGACAGGAAGGCTACACCTTC
TRBJ2-7 | TRBV18 | - | - | CASSPSDYEQYF | TGTGCCAGCTCACCCTCGGACTACGAGCAGTACTTC
TRBJ2-7 | TRBV30 | - | - | CAWSGGDKSREQYF | TGTGCCTGGAGTGGGGGCGACAAATCGAGGGAGCAGTACTTC
TRBJ2-1 | TRBV4-2 | - | - | CASSQVGTSKGNEQFF | TGTGCCAGCAGCCAAGTAGGGACATCGAAGGGGAATGAGCAGTTCTTC
TRBJ1-5 | TRBV6-5 | once | - | CASSLQKSNQPQHF | TGTGCCAGCAGCCTCCAAAAGAGCAATCAGCCCCAGCATTTT
TRBJ2-2 | TRBV4-1 | - | TRBD2 | CASSQASLAGLGTGELFF | TGCGCCAGCAGCCAAGCGAGCCTAGCGGGATTAGGGACCGGGGAGCTGTTTTTT
TRBJ1-4 | TRBV30 | few | TRBD1 | CAWSVGTDEKLFF | TGTGCCTGGAGTGTAGGGACAGATGAAAAACTGTTTTTT
TRBJ2-7 | TRBV9 | once | TRBD1 | CASSVGRDRGPWPEQYF | TGTGCCAGCAGCGTGGGAAGGGACAGGGGTCCATGGCCCGAGCAGTACTTC
TRBJ2-5 | TRBV11-2 | - | - | CASSFSGSETQYF | TGTGCCAGCAGCTTTTCTGGTTCGGAGACCCAGTACTTC
TRBJ2-7 | TRBV7-6 | few | - | CASSLGVASSYEQYF | TGTGCCAGCAGCTTAGGTGTCGCGAGCTCCTACGAGCAGTACTTC
TRBJ2-3 | TRBV5-1 | once | - | CASSLGGAADTQYF | TGCGCCAGCAGCTTGGGTGGGGCTGCAGATACGCAGTATTTT
TRBJ1-3 | TRBV7-8 | - | - | CATKQGGGNTIYF | TGTGCCACCAAGCAGGGTGGTGGAAACACCATATATTTT
TRBJ1-2 | TRBV2 | - | TRBD1 | CASSLSTGPSARYGYTF | TGTGCCAGCAGTCTCTCGACAGGGCCGTCGGCGCGCTATGGCTACACCTTC
TRBJ1-2 | TRBV28 | - | - | CASNLEPGRYGYTF | TGTGCCAGCAATTTAGAGCCGGGACGGTATGGCTACACCTTC
TRBJ2-3 | TRBV4-2 | once | - | CASSHRAGDTQYF | TGTGCCAGCAGCCATAGGGCTGGAGATACGCAGTATTTT
TRBJ1-2 | TRBV4-3 | once | - | CASSQDRGGYGYTF | TGCGCCAGCAGCCAAGATCGAGGGGGTTATGGCTACACCTTC